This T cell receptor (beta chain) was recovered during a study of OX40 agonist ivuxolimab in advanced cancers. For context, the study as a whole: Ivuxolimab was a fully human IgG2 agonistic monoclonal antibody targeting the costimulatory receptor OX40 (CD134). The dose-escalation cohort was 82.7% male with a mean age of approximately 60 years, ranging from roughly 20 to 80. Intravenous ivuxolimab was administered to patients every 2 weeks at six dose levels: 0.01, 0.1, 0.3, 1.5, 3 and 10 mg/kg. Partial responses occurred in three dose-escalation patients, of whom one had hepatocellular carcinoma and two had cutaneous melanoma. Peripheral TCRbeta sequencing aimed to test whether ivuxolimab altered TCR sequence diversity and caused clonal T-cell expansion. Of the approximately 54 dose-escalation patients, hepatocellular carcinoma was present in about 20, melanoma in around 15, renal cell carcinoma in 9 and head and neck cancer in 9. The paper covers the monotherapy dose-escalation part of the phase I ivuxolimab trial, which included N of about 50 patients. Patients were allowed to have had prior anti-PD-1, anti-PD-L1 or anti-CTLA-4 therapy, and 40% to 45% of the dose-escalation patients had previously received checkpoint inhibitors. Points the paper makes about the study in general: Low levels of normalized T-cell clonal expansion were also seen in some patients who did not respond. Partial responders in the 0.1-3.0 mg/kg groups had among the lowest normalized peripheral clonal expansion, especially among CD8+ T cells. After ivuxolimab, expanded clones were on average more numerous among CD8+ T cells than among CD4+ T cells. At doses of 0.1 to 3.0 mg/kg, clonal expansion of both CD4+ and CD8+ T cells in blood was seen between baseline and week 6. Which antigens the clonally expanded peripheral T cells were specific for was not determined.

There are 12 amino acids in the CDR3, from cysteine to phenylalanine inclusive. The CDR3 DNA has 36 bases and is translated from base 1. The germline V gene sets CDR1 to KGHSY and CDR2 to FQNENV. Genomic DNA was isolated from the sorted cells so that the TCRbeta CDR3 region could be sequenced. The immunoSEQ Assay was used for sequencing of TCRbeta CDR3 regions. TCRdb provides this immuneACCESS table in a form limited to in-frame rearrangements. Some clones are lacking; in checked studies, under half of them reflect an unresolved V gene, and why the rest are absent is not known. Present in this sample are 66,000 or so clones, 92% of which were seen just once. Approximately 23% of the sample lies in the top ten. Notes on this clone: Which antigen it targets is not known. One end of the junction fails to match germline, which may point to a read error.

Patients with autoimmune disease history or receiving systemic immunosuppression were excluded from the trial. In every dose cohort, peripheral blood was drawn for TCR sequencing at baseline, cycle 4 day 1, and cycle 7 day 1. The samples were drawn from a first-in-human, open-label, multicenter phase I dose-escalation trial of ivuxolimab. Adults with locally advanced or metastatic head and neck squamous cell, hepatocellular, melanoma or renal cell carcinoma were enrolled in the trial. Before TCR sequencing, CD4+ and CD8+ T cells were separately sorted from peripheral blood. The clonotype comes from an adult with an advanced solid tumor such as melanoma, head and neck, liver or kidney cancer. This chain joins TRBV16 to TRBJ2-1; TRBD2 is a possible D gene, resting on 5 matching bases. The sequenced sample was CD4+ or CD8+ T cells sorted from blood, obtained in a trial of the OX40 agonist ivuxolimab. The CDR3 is CASSQVGNGQFF. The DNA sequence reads TGTGCCAGCAGCCAAGTCGGGAATGGGCAGTTCTTC.